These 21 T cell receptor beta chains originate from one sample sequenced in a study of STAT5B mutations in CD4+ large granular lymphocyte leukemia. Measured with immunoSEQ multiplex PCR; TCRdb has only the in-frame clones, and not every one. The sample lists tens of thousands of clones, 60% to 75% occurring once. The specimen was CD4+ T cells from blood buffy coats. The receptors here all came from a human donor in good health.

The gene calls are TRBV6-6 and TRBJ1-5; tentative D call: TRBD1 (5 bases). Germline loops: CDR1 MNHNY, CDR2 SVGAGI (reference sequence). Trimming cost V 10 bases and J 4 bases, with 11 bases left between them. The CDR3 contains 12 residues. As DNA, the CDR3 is TGTGCCACCGCGGGGCGTAATCAGCCCCAGCATTTT. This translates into CATAGRNQPQHF.

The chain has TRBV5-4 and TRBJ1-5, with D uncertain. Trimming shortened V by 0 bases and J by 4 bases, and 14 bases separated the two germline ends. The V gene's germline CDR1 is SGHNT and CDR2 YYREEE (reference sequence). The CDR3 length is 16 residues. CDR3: CASSLDTGPFNQPQHF. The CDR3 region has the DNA TGTGCCAGCAGCTTGGATACGGGCCCCTTTAATCAGCCCCAGCATTTT. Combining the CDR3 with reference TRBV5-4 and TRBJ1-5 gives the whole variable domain ETGVTQSPTHLIKTRGQQVTLRCSSQSGHNTVSWYQQALGQGPQFIFQYYREEENGRGNFPPRFSGLQFPNYSSELNVNALELDDSALYLCASSLDTGPFNQPQHFGDGTRLSIL.

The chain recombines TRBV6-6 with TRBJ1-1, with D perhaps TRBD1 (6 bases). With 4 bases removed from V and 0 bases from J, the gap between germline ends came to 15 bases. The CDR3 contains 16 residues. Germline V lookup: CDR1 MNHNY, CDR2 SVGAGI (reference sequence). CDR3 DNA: TGTGCCAGCAGTTCCGCCGGCGGGGGCCTGAACACTGAAGCTTTCTTT. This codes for CASSSAGGGLNTEAFF.

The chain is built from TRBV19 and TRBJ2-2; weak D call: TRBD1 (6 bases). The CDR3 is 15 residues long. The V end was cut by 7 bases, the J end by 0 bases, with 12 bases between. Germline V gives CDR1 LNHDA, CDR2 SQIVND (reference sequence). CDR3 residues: CASTDQGPNTGELFF. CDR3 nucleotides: TGTGCCAGTACCGATCAGGGGCCGAACACCGGGGAGCTGTTTTTT.

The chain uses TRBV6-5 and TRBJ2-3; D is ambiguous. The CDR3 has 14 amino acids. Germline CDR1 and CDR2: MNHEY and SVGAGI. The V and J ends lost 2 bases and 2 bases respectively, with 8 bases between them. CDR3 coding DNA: TGTGCCAGCAGTTACCAGCGAGACACAGATACGCAGTATTTT. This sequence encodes CASSYQRDTDTQYF.

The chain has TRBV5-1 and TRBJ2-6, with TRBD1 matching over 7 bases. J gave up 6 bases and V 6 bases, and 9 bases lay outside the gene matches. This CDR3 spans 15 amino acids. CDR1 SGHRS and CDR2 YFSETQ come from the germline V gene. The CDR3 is CASKDTGVVANVLTF. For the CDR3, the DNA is TGCGCCAGCAAAGATACAGGGGTAGTGGCCAACGTCCTGACTTTC.

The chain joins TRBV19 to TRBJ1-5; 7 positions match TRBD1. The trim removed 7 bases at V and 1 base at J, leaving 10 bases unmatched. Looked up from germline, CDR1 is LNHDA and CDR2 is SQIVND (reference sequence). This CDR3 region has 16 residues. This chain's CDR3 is CASTTVGQESNQPQHF. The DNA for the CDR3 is TGTGCCAGTACCACGGTTGGACAGGAGAGCAATCAGCCCCAGCATTTT.

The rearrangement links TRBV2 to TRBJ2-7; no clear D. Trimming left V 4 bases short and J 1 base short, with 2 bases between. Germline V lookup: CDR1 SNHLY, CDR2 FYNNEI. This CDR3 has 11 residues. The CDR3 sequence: CASSVSYEQYV. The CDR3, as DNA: TGTGCCAGCAGTGTATCCTACGAGCAGTACGTC.

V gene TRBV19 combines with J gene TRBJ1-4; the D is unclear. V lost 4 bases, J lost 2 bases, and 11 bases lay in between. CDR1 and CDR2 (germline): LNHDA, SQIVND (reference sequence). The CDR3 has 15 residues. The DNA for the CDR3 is TGTGCCAGTAGTACCAAGGGTTTGACTAATGAAAAACTGTTTTTT. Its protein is CASSTKGLTNEKLFF. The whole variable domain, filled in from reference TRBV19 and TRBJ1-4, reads DGGITQSPKYLFRKEGQNVTLSCEQNLNHDAMYWYRQDPGQGLRLIYYSQIVNDFQKGDIAEGYSVSREKKESFPLTVTSAQKNPTAFYLCASSTKGLTNEKLFFGSGTQLSVL.

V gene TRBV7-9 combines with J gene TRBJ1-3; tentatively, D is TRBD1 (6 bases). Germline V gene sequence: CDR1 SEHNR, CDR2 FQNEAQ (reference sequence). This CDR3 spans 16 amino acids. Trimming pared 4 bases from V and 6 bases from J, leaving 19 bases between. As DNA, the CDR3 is TGTGCCAGCAGCTCTCGGGGGGGCAGGGGCCCAAACACCATATATTTT. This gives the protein CASSSRGGRGPNTIYF.

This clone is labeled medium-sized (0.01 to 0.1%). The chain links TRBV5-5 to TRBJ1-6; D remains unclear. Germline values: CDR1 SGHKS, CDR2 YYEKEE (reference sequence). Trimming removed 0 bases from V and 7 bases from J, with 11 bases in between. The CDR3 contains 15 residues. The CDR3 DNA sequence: TGTGCCAGCAGCTTGGCGGGTCTAGAGAATTCACCCCTCCACTTT. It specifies CASSLAGLENSPLHF.

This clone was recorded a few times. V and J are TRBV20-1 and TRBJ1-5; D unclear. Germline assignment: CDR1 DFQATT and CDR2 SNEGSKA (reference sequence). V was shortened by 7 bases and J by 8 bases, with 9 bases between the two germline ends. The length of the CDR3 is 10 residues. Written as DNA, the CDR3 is TGCAGTGTAGAGCGTGAGCCCCAGCATTTT. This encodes CSVEREPQHF.

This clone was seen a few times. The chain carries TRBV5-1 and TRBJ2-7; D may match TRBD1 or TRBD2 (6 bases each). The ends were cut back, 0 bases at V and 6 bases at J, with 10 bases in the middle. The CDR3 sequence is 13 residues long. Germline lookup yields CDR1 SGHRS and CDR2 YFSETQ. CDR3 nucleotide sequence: TGCGCCAGCAGCTTGGAACAGGGAGGCGAGCAGTACGTC. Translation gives CASSLEQGGEQYV.

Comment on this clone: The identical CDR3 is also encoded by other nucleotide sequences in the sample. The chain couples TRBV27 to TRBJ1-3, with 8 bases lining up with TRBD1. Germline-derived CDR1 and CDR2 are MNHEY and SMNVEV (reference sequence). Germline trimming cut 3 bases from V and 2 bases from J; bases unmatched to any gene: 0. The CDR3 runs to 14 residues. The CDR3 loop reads CASSLTGAGNTIYF. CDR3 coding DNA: TGTGCCAGCAGTTTGACAGGGGCTGGAAACACCATATATTTT.

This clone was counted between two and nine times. The CDR3, as DNA: TGTGCCAGTTACCACAGGAACACCGGGGAGCTGTTTTTT. It specifies CASYHRNTGELFF. This chain joins TRBV28 and TRBJ2-2, with no clear D. V was trimmed by 9 bases and J by 1 base, leaving 9 bases between them. Germline loops: CDR1 MDHEN, CDR2 SYDVKM. The CDR3 contains 13 residues.

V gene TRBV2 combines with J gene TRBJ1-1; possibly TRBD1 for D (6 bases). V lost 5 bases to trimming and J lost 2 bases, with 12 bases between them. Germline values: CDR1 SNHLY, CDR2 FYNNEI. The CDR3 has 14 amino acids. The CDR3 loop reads CASSIQGPNTEAFF. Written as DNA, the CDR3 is TGTGCCAGCAGTATACAGGGACCTAACACTGAAGCTTTCTTT. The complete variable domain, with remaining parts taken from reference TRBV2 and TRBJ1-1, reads EPEVTQTPSHQVTQMGQEVILRCVPISNHLYFYWYRQILGQKVEFLVSFYNNEISEKSEIFDDQFSVERPDGSNFTLKIRSTKLEDSAMYFCASSIQGPNTEAFFGQGTRLTVV.

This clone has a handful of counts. CDR3 sequence: CASSLDRVGADTQYF. Here the CDR3 DNA reads TGTGCCAGCAGCTTGGACAGGGTGGGGGCAGATACGCAGTATTTT. The V gene is TRBV5-4, the J gene TRBJ2-3; TRBD1 might be the D (6 bases). CDR3 size: 15 residues. V was pared by 0 bases and J by 4 bases, with 12 bases between. Germline CDR1 is SGHNT and CDR2 is YYREEE (reference sequence).

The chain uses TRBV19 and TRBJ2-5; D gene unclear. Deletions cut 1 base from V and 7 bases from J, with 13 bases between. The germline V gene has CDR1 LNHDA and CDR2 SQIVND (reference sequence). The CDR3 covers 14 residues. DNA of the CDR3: TGTGCCAGTAGTATAGTAGGATTTATGGGGACCCAGTACTTC. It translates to CASSIVGFMGTQYF. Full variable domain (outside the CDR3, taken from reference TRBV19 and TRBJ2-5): DGGITQSPKYLFRKEGQNVTLSCEQNLNHDAMYWYRQDPGQGLRLIYYSQIVNDFQKGDIAEGYSVSREKKESFPLTVTSAQKNPTAFYLCASSIVGFMGTQYFGPGTRLLVL.

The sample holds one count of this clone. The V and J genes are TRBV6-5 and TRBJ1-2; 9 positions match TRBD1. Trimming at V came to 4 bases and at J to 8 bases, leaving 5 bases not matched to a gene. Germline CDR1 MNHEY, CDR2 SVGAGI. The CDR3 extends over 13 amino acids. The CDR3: CASSWGQGGGYTF. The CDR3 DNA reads TGTGCCAGCAGTTGGGGACAGGGAGGAGGCTACACCTTC.

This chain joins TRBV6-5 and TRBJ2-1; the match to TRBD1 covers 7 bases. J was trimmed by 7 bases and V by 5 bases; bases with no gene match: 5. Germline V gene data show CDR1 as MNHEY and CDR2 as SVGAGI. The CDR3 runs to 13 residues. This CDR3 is CASSRTGDNEQFF. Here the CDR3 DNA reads TGTGCCAGCAGTCGCACAGGGGATAATGAGCAGTTCTTC.

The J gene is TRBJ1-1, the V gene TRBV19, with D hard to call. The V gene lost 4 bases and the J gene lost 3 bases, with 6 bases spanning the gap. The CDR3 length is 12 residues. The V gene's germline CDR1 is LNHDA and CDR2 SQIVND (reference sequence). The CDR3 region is CASSTPHTEAFF. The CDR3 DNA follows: TGTGCCAGTAGTACTCCCCACACTGAAGCTTTCTTT.